This T cell receptor (beta chain) was obtained from a study of CD8 T cells in ankylosing spondylitis (dated by TCRdb to the late 2010s). Study-level background: The study set out to find disease-linked TCR variants by profiling T cell receptor beta repertoires in ankylosing spondylitis patients and healthy donors. Peripheral blood samples were taken, and synovial fluid was additionally collected from ankylosing spondylitis patients. In total, the full study cohort was made up of approximately 99 healthy donors and 25 ankylosing spondylitis patients.

The sequencer was an Illumina HiSeq 2500. Quantitative 5'-RACE with molecular barcodes was the method used to prepare the TCR beta libraries. Under the source paper's analysis protocol: A new computational method based on a probabilistic model of VDJ rearrangement was used to identify disease-linked TCR variants. TCRdb reanalyzed the raw reads on its own, using fastp at Q25 for trimming and MiXCR for clone calling, and kept in-frame beta chains. Each CDR3 protein appears once, grouped with its most common genes and DNA. What appears here as the V and J calls and clone size reflects TCRdb's work, not the paper's. The table for this sample lists 80,000 to 100,000 distinct CDR3 sequences; 7.5% to 9% of them were counted only once. The ten largest clones take up 9.9% of the sample. Overall results and qualifications from the work: The disease-linked clones were reported to be significantly enriched in matched synovial fluid samples from ankylosing spondylitis patients. A CD8+ phenotype was shown by the disease-linked clones, which were found at relatively low frequencies in peripheral blood. Blood from ankylosing spondylitis patients appeared to be characterized by a TCR beta motif made up of about 8 highly homologous amino acid variants. Some of the motif variants had been reported before in the synovial fluid and blood of reactive arthritis patients, a finding that suggests common disease-initiation mechanisms.

This clonotype has more than one count but fewer than ten. What this receptor recognizes is not known. Per-base qualities were not stored, and no clone one base away is much larger. CDR3 length: 16 amino acids, cysteine to phenylalanine. Only the CDR3 DNA stays, 48 bases, in frame from base 1. The V end loses 2 bases and the J end loses 4 bases, and a stretch of 14 bases separates them. In the germline V gene, CDR1 corresponds to SGHTA and CDR2 to FQGNSA. Sequenced: blood, either unsorted or a sorted T cell fraction (not recorded which). The clonotype comes from a male donor with ankylosing spondylitis or in good health (not recorded which). Recombination joined TRBV7-2 with TRBJ2-2, with the D gene not confidently named. The CDR3 region has the sequence CASSLSSLLGTGELFF. The bases read TGTGCCAGCAGCTTAAGTTCCCTCTTAGGCACCGGGGAGCTGTTTTTT.